Listed below are T cell receptor beta chains from one sample, sequenced in a study of post-analysis software for immune sequencing data. One entry per CDR3 protein results from TCRdb running MiXCR on the PCR reads. The table shows 400,000 to 500,000 distinct CDR3 sequences, with 30% to 40% occurring only once. Sequencing was done on a sample of blood. The receptors here all came from a girl between 2 and 10 years old with multiple sclerosis. Both conserved end residues are part of each CDR3. The order of the fields is clone size, V gene, D gene, J gene, CDR3 protein, CDR3 DNA. A D gene is named only where the DNA matches it firmly. Clone size is stated in some rows and not others, as once, few, many or a class when expanded.

abundance: few; v_gene: TRBV15; d_gene: NA; j_gene: TRBJ2-7; CDR3aa: CATSWQYLDEQYF; CDR3nt: TGTGCCACCAGCTGGCAATATTTAGACGAGCAGTACTTC
abundance: NA; v_gene: TRBV5-1; d_gene: NA; j_gene: TRBJ2-1; CDR3aa: CASRDTGKGGSYNEQFF; CDR3nt: TGCGCCAGCAGAGATACAGGGAAGGGTGGCTCCTACAATGAGCAGTTCTTC
abundance: few; v_gene: TRBV19; d_gene: NA; j_gene: TRBJ2-5; CDR3aa: CASSKDSQETQYF; CDR3nt: TGTGCCAGTAGTAAGGACTCCCAAGAGACCCAGTACTTC
abundance: NA; v_gene: TRBV13; d_gene: NA; j_gene: TRBJ2-1; CDR3aa: CASSLGILGISYNEQFF; CDR3nt: TGTGCCAGCAGCTTAGGGATTCTGGGGATATCCTACAATGAGCAGTTCTTC
abundance: once; v_gene: TRBV10-3; d_gene: NA; j_gene: TRBJ2-6; CDR3aa: CAIMGHQGSGANVLAF; CDR3nt: TGTGCCATCATGGGCCATCAGGGGTCCGGGGCCAACGTCCTGGCTTTC
abundance: NA; v_gene: TRBV4-1; d_gene: NA; j_gene: TRBJ1-4; CDR3aa: CASSQLGGNEKLFF; CDR3nt: TGCGCCAGCAGCCAACTCGGTGGTAATGAAAAACTGTTTTTT
abundance: NA; v_gene: TRBV12-3/TRBV12-4; d_gene: NA; j_gene: TRBJ2-3; CDR3aa: CASTSGAGSTDTQYF; CDR3nt: TGTGCCAGCACTTCCGGTGCGGGTAGCACAGATACGCAGTATTTT
abundance: NA; v_gene: TRBV4-3; d_gene: NA; j_gene: TRBJ2-5; CDR3aa: CASSQDRAAQETQYF; CDR3nt: TGCGCCAGCAGCCAAGATCGAGCGGCCCAAGAGACCCAGTACTTC
abundance: few; v_gene: TRBV7-9; d_gene: NA; j_gene: TRBJ2-7; CDR3aa: CASSRLGADEQYF; CDR3nt: TGTGCCAGCAGCCGTCTTGGGGCTGACGAGCAGTACTTC
abundance: NA; v_gene: TRBV11-2; d_gene: TRBD1; j_gene: TRBJ2-4; CDR3aa: CASSLRQGLTPVDIQYF; CDR3nt: TGTGCCAGCAGCTTAAGACAGGGGCTTACGCCAGTAGACATTCAGTACTTC
abundance: NA; v_gene: TRBV7-2; d_gene: TRBD1; j_gene: TRBJ1-1; CDR3aa: CASSARGRTEAFF; CDR3nt: TGTGCCAGCAGCGCCAGGGGGCGAACTGAAGCTTTCTTT
abundance: few; v_gene: TRBV4-3; d_gene: TRBD1; j_gene: TRBJ2-7; CDR3aa: CASSQVQGASYEQYF; CDR3nt: TGCGCCAGCAGCCAAGTACAGGGGGCTTCCTACGAGCAGTACTTC
abundance: NA; v_gene: TRBV5-1; d_gene: NA; j_gene: TRBJ2-1; CDR3aa: CTSSPRTATYNEQFF; CDR3nt: TGCACCAGCAGCCCTCGGACGGCCACCTACAATGAGCAGTTCTTC
abundance: few; v_gene: TRBV4-2; d_gene: NA; j_gene: TRBJ1-2; CDR3aa: CASSQTPGGYYGYTF; CDR3nt: TGTGCCAGCAGCCAAACCCCTGGGGGGTACTATGGCTACACCTTC
abundance: few; v_gene: TRBV4-1; d_gene: NA; j_gene: TRBJ1-5; CDR3aa: CASSQVINQPQHF; CDR3nt: TGCGCCAGCAGCCAAGTTATAAATCAGCCCCAGCATTTT
abundance: NA; v_gene: TRBV29-1; d_gene: NA; j_gene: TRBJ2-1; CDR3aa: CSAEGRFIRELNEQFF; CDR3nt: TGCAGCGCGGAGGGCAGATTTATTCGAGAACTAAATGAGCAGTTCTTC
abundance: NA; v_gene: TRBV24-1; d_gene: NA; j_gene: TRBJ2-2; CDR3aa: CATSDKFAELFF; CDR3nt: TGTGCCACCAGTGACAAATTTGCGGAGCTGTTTTTT
abundance: NA; v_gene: TRBV4-1; d_gene: NA; j_gene: TRBJ1-2; CDR3aa: CASSPMRRIDYGYTF; CDR3nt: TGCGCCAGCAGCCCTATGAGGAGGATCGACTATGGCTACACCTTC
abundance: NA; v_gene: TRBV30; d_gene: TRBD1; j_gene: TRBJ1-2; CDR3aa: CAWSVPGQGNYGYTF; CDR3nt: TGTGCCTGGAGTGTACCGGGACAGGGAAACTATGGCTACACCTTC
abundance: NA; v_gene: TRBV5-1; d_gene: NA; j_gene: TRBJ1-2; CDR3aa: CASSGADSGTSNGYTF; CDR3nt: TGCGCCAGCAGCGGTGCGGACTCCGGGACAAGCAATGGCTACACCTTC
abundance: few; v_gene: TRBV4-2; d_gene: NA; j_gene: TRBJ2-1; CDR3aa: CASSQGSPSEQFF; CDR3nt: TGTGCCAGCAGCCAAGGATCCCCTTCGGAGCAGTTCTTC
abundance: NA; v_gene: TRBV6-2/TRBV6-3; d_gene: NA; j_gene: TRBJ2-1; CDR3aa: CASSQMGNEQFF; CDR3nt: TGTGCCAGCAGCCAAATGGGGAATGAGCAGTTCTTC
abundance: once; v_gene: TRBV11-2; d_gene: NA; j_gene: TRBJ2-5; CDR3aa: CASSLDAHNEQYF; CDR3nt: TGTGCCAGCAGCTTAGATGCACACAATGAGCAGTACTTC
abundance: NA; v_gene: TRBV12-3/TRBV12-4; d_gene: TRBD2; j_gene: TRBJ2-7; CDR3aa: CASSDGLAYEQYF; CDR3nt: TGTGCCAGCAGCGACGGACTAGCGTACGAGCAGTACTTC
abundance: few; v_gene: TRBV7-9; d_gene: NA; j_gene: TRBJ1-1; CDR3aa: CASSCGPPFCPVNTEAFF; CDR3nt: TGTGCCAGCAGCTGTGGGCCCCCGTTTTGCCCCGTGAACACTGAAGCTTTCTTT
abundance: few; v_gene: TRBV12-3/TRBV12-4; d_gene: NA; j_gene: TRBJ2-5; CDR3aa: CASSWTQTGETQYF; CDR3nt: TGTGCCAGCAGTTGGACCCAAACGGGAGAGACCCAGTACTTC
abundance: NA; v_gene: TRBV9; d_gene: NA; j_gene: TRBJ1-5; CDR3aa: CASSVGMGGGSNQPQHF; CDR3nt: TGTGCCAGCAGCGTAGGAATGGGGGGCGGCTCAAATCAGCCCCAGCATTTT
abundance: NA; v_gene: TRBV2; d_gene: TRBD2; j_gene: TRBJ2-4; CDR3aa: CASSGPGTSGRWANIQYF; CDR3nt: TGTGCCAGCAGCGGACCCGGGACTAGCGGGAGATGGGCAAACATTCAGTACTTC
abundance: NA; v_gene: TRBV20-1; d_gene: TRBD2; j_gene: TRBJ2-1; CDR3aa: CSARGVGLRSSLGSYNEQFF; CDR3nt: TGCAGTGCTAGAGGGGTGGGACTACGGTCTTCCCTGGGCTCCTACAATGAGCAGTTCTTC
abundance: NA; v_gene: TRBV6-5; d_gene: NA; j_gene: TRBJ2-7; CDR3aa: CASSFRWRDYEQYF; CDR3nt: TGTGCCAGCAGTTTCCGATGGCGAGACTACGAGCAGTACTTC
abundance: few; v_gene: TRBV6-5; d_gene: NA; j_gene: TRBJ1-2; CDR3aa: CASSYSYDLQGYGYTF; CDR3nt: TGTGCCAGCAGTTACTCATACGACCTACAGGGCTATGGCTACACCTTC
abundance: few; v_gene: TRBV5-1; d_gene: NA; j_gene: TRBJ1-1; CDR3aa: CASSLVGARNTEAFF; CDR3nt: TGCGCCAGCAGCTTGGTGGGGGCGCGGAACACTGAAGCTTTCTTT
abundance: NA; v_gene: TRBV5-1; d_gene: NA; j_gene: TRBJ2-5; CDR3aa: CASSGGYRDGETQYF; CDR3nt: TGCGCCAGCAGCGGGGGGTACAGGGATGGGGAGACCCAGTACTTC
abundance: NA; v_gene: TRBV12-3/TRBV12-4; d_gene: NA; j_gene: TRBJ2-1; CDR3aa: CASSNAQQFF; CDR3nt: TGTGCCAGCAGTAATGCCCAGCAGTTCTTC
abundance: few; v_gene: TRBV7-2; d_gene: TRBD1; j_gene: TRBJ1-6; CDR3aa: CASSLQGAENNSPLHF; CDR3nt: TGTGCCAGCAGCTTACAGGGGGCGGAGAATAATTCACCCCTCCACTTT
abundance: NA; v_gene: TRBV27; d_gene: NA; j_gene: TRBJ2-7; CDR3aa: CASSLVAVNSYEQYF; CDR3nt: TGTGCCAGCAGTTTAGTAGCGGTAAACTCCTACGAGCAGTACTTC
abundance: NA; v_gene: TRBV6-2/TRBV6-3; d_gene: TRBD1; j_gene: TRBJ2-7; CDR3aa: CASRPRDRGYEQYF; CDR3nt: TGTGCCAGCCGCCCCCGGGACAGGGGTTACGAGCAGTACTTC
abundance: NA; v_gene: TRBV9; d_gene: NA; j_gene: TRBJ1-3; CDR3aa: CASSVVSTLAGNTIYF; CDR3nt: TGTGCCAGCAGCGTAGTTTCAACCTTAGCTGGAAACACCATATATTTT
abundance: few; v_gene: TRBV7-8; d_gene: TRBD2; j_gene: TRBJ2-7; CDR3aa: CASSLVSSGSSISYEQYF; CDR3nt: TGTGCCAGCAGCTTAGTTAGTAGCGGGAGTTCTATTTCCTACGAGCAGTACTTC
abundance: NA; v_gene: TRBV28; d_gene: NA; j_gene: TRBJ2-1; CDR3aa: CTSTSPNPGQINNEQFF; CDR3nt: TGTACCAGCACCTCACCTAACCCAGGACAAATAAACAATGAGCAGTTCTTC
abundance: few; v_gene: TRBV12-3/TRBV12-4; d_gene: NA; j_gene: TRBJ1-6; CDR3aa: CASSLSKIGGLSPLHF; CDR3nt: TGTGCCAGCAGTTTATCGAAGATTGGGGGGCTTTCACCCCTCCACTTT